This TCR beta chain was sequenced during a study of CD8+CD57+ T cells in acquired aplastic anemia. Selection for sequencing was limited to patients who had shown CD8+CD57+ cell expansion by flow cytometry. Profiling that covered TCR beta VDJ and CDR3 relied on genomic DNA as its template. TCRdb ran MiXCR on the reads and lists one entry per CDR3 protein. The table records around 130,000 distinct CDR3 sequences, roughly 55% of them present only once. Germline CDR1 reads SGHAT; CDR2 reads FQNNGV. CDR3 length equals 15 residues. Germline trimming cut 5 bases from V and 6 bases from J; bases unmatched to any gene: 6.

The sequencing sample was made of sorted CD4+, CD8+, or CD8+CD57+ T cells (not recorded which) from PBMCs. The V gene is TRBV11-2, the J gene TRBJ2-1, with TRBD2 identical over 11 bases. This clonotype was obtained from a human donor with aplastic anemia. CDR3 amino acids: CASSNLAGGLNEQFF. The CDR3 coding sequence is TGTGCCAGCAGCAATCTAGCGGGGGGCCTCAATGAGCAGTTCTTC.